Listed below are T cell receptor beta chains from one sample, sequenced in a study of blood T cell repertoires in COVID-19. Libraries were prepared by immunoSEQ multiplex PCR; TCRdb keeps only in-frame clonotypes and omits some of them. The sample has approximately 250,000 clones, more than 75% seen once. Sample: peripheral blood. The receptors were gathered from a woman older than 75 with COVID-19, enrolled during active disease. Each CDR3 is given with its conserved first and last residue. D genes are given only for firm matches. For some rows the clone size is stated as once, few or many, or as a class when expanded; others skip it.

v_call	clone_size	d_call	j_call	cdr3_nt	cdr3_aa
TRBV27	NA	NA	TRBJ1-5	TGTGCCAGCAGTTTCGTCTGGGGCGATCAGCCCCAGCATTTT	CASSFVWGDQPQHF
TRBV19	few	TRBD1	TRBJ1-5	TGTGCCAGTAGTCTAGGGACAGTAAGCAATCAGCCCCAGCATTTT	CASSLGTVSNQPQHF
TRBV7-2	once	NA	TRBJ2-2	TGTGCCAGCAGCTTATCTTCCAGGGGGACTACCGGGGAGCTGTTTTTT	CASSLSSRGTTGELFF
TRBV6-2/TRBV6-3	NA	NA	TRBJ1-1	TGTGCCAGCAGTTACTACGGCGGGAACACTGAAGCTTTCTTT	CASSYYGGNTEAFF
TRBV24-1	NA	NA	TRBJ2-3	TGTGCCACCAGTGGGGGAGCTAGGTGGGGCACAGATACGCAGTATTTT	CATSGGARWGTDTQYF
TRBV7-9	NA	TRBD1	TRBJ1-2	TGTGCCAGCAGCCCGGGGACAGGGGGCGCGGATGGCTACACCTTC	CASSPGTGGADGYTF
TRBV6-1	NA	TRBD2	TRBJ2-1	TGTGCCAGCAGTGAATCCAGCGGGGCCTACAATGAGCAGTTCTTC	CASSESSGAYNEQFF
TRBV5-1	NA	NA	TRBJ1-1	TGCGCCAGCAGCCCCAGGGGGAACACTGAAGCTTTCTTT	CASSPRGNTEAFF
TRBV4-1	few	TRBD2	TRBJ2-1	TGCGCCAGCAGCCACACTAGCGGGGGGGCACATGAGCAGTTCTTC	CASSHTSGGAHEQFF
TRBV18	NA	TRBD1	TRBJ1-2	TGTGCCAGCTCACAGGACGACAGGGCAAACTATGGCTACACCTTC	CASSQDDRANYGYTF
TRBV30	once	TRBD2	TRBJ2-5	TGTGCCTGGAGTGTTCGGCGGGGGGGAGGGGAGACCCAGTACTTC	CAWSVRRGGGETQYF
TRBV7-8	NA	NA	TRBJ1-2	TGTGCCAGCAGCTTAGGAGGTACAAGTCAGTATGGCTACACCTTC	CASSLGGTSQYGYTF
TRBV5-4	NA	NA	TRBJ2-6	TGTGCCAGCAGTAACGCAGGGTCTGGGGCCAACGTCCTGACTTTC	CASSNAGSGANVLTF
TRBV10-3	NA	TRBD2	TRBJ2-5	TGTGCCAGCGGGACTAGCGGGGGCTATCTGGAGACCCAGTACTTC	CASGTSGGYLETQYF
TRBV19	NA	NA	TRBJ1-4	TGTGCCAGTAAGAGAATTAATGAAAAACTGTTTTTT	CASKRINEKLFF
TRBV27	NA	TRBD1	TRBJ1-4	TGTGCCAGCCGAAGACAGGGGCTGCAAGAAAAACTGTTTTTT	CASRRQGLQEKLFF
TRBV10-1	NA	TRBD1	TRBJ1-2	TGCGCCAGCAGTAACCGGGACAGAACCTTC	CASSNRDRTF
TRBV9	NA	NA	TRBJ1-6	TGTGCCAGCAGAGGACTTGGTTCACCCCTCCACTTT	CASRGLGSPLHF
TRBV7-9	NA	NA	TRBJ1-4	TGTGCCAGCAGCTCCCTACGGGGGTTGACCGAAAAACTGTTTTTT	CASSSLRGLTEKLFF
TRBV28	NA	NA	TRBJ1-4	TGTGCCAGCACCGGTACGGGGGTCGGTAATGAAAAACTGTTTTTT	CASTGTGVGNEKLFF
TRBV5-1	NA	NA	TRBJ2-3	TGCGCCAGCAGCTTAAGACGGGGGAGCACAGATACGCAGTATTTT	CASSLRRGSTDTQYF
TRBV20-1	NA	NA	TRBJ1-2	TGCAGTGCTAGAGATCAGGAAGGCTACACCTTC	CSARDQEGYTF
TRBV19	NA	NA	TRBJ1-1	TGTGCCAGTAGTGAACCCAGCAGGGTGAGCACTGAAGCTTTCTTT	CASSEPSRVSTEAFF
TRBV3-1/TRBV3-2	NA	NA	TRBJ1-2	TGTGCCAGCAGCCCCGGGGGATATGGCTACACCTTC	CASSPGGYGYTF
TRBV28	NA	TRBD2	TRBJ2-1	TGTGCCAGCAGCTCACGACGCTCGACTAGCGGGGAATACAATGAGCAGTTCTTC	CASSSRRSTSGEYNEQFF
TRBV2	NA	NA	TRBJ1-1	TGTGCCAGCTCAGGGGTGGTGAACACTGAAGCTTTCTTT	CASSGVVNTEAFF
TRBV5-1	NA	NA	TRBJ1-4	TGCGCCAGCAGCTTGGTCGGACAGTCTAATGAAAAACTGTTTTTT	CASSLVGQSNEKLFF
TRBV5-4	NA	NA	TRBJ2-3	TGTGCCAGCAGCTTTGCGGGGAGAAGCACAGATACGCAGTATTTT	CASSFAGRSTDTQYF
TRBV28	NA	TRBD1	TRBJ2-7	TGTGCCAGCAACCCCGCAGGGGGCGGCCACGAGCAGTACTTC	CASNPAGGGHEQYF
TRBV11-1	few	TRBD1	TRBJ1-2	TGTGCCAGCAGCTCGCGACAGGGCGGGGGCTACACCTTC	CASSSRQGGGYTF
TRBV20-1	NA	NA	TRBJ1-5	TGCAGTGCTAGTCCAACAGGGAATCAGCCCCAGCATTTT	CSASPTGNQPQHF
TRBV9	NA	NA	TRBJ2-2	TGTGCCAGCAGCGTCCGGGACATAAGGGGTTCGAACACCGGGGAGCTGTTTTTT	CASSVRDIRGSNTGELFF
TRBV19	NA	TRBD1	TRBJ1-6	TGTGCCAGTAGTCTCCGAAACCGACAGGGTTATAATTCACCCCTCCACTTT	CASSLRNRQGYNSPLHF
TRBV14	NA	NA	TRBJ2-3	TGTGCCAGCAGCCAATCAATAGATACGCAGTATTTT	CASSQSIDTQYF
TRBV19	NA	NA	TRBJ2-3	TGTGCCAGTAGCGCCGGGACACCAGGCACAGATACGCAGTATTTT	CASSAGTPGTDTQYF
TRBV19	few	NA	TRBJ1-5	TGTGCCAGTAGTATCGGGGGGCCACAGCCCCAGCATTTT	CASSIGGPQPQHF
TRBV7-3	NA	NA	TRBJ1-5	TGTGCCAGCAGCTTACAGGGGAATCAGCCCCAGCATTTT	CASSLQGNQPQHF
TRBV7-2	NA	NA	TRBJ2-2	TGTGCCAGCAGCTTAGGATCGACTGCCCCCTTGGCCGGGGAGCTGTTTTTT	CASSLGSTAPLAGELFF
TRBV4-1	NA	TRBD1	TRBJ2-1	TGCGCCAGCAGCCAAAAACGGGGACAGTCAAATTACAATGAGCAGTTCTTC	CASSQKRGQSNYNEQFF
TRBV27	NA	NA	TRBJ2-3	TGTGCCAGCGCTAGATTCGCAGATACGCAGTATTTT	CASARFADTQYF
TRBV28	NA	TRBD1	TRBJ1-5	TGTGCCAGCAGTTGGGACAGGGGCTCTGACAATCAGCCCCAGCATTTT	CASSWDRGSDNQPQHF
TRBV25-1	NA	TRBD1	TRBJ1-2	TGTGCCAGCAGTGAATCAAGGACAGGGGGTTCTGGGTATGGCTACACCTTC	CASSESRTGGSGYGYTF
TRBV24-1	NA	TRBD1	TRBJ1-5	TGTGCCACCAGTGATTCCGGACAGGTGGGACAGCCCCAGCATTTT	CATSDSGQVGQPQHF
TRBV5-4	NA	TRBD1	TRBJ2-2	TGTGCCAGCACCCAAGGCGGGACAGGGGATTCCCAAGAGCTGTTTTTT	CASTQGGTGDSQELFF